The entry that follows covers one T cell receptor beta chain sequence. Its antigen is still unknown. The sample originates from a study of T cells in localized non-small cell lung cancer. Overall study findings and caveats: Longer overall survival was seen with higher T cell density measured in blood. Sequencing covered just one tumor region, so heterogeneity cannot be ruled out. Among the tissues sampled, uninvolved adjacent lung had the highest T cell clonality, above tumor.

Using immunoSEQ multiplex PCR, the repertoire was profiled, and TCRdb retains in-frame clones only, with some absent. The sample shows roughly 39,000 clones, 70% to 90% of them seen only once. This sequence originates from a man aged 18 to 50 with stage I lung adenocarcinoma. Sequenced here: peripheral blood, sampled before any cancer treatment.

The CDR3 sequence is CASSHTRQGADTQYF. In DNA, the CDR3 is TGTGCCAGCAGCCATACAAGGCAGGGCGCAGATACGCAGTATTTT. The chain links TRBV14 to TRBJ2-3; possible D gene TRBD1, 5 bases. V gave up 3 bases and J gave up 4 bases, with 14 bases separating them. Germline V gives CDR1 SGHDN, CDR2 FVKESK. CDR3 length: 15 amino acids. The full variable domain, its missing parts supplied by reference TRBV14 and TRBJ2-3, is EAGVTQFPSHSVIEKGQTVTLRCDPISGHDNLYWYRRVMGKEIKFLLHFVKESKQDESGMPNNRFLAERTGGTYSTLKVQPAELEDSGVYFCASSHTRQGADTQYFGPGTRLTVL.